This T cell receptor beta chain originates from a study of beta chain features in type 1 diabetes. Whole-study results and caveats: Patients and controls would be equally affected if PCR favored shorter templates.

Every bit of the isolated RNA underwent reverse transcription, so sequencing read expressed TCRB transcripts. Assay used: immunoSEQ multiplex PCR; TCRdb lists only in-frame clones, some missing. Found here are 430,000 or so clones, more than 9.5% of them singletons; the top ten hold approximately 0.05%. As for this clone: Its antigen is unknown.

The sequenced sample consisted of naive CD4+ T cells from blood. This TCR derives from a woman aged 18-30 years in good health.

The CDR3 bases are TGCAGTGCCCGAAAGGAGGAGCAGTTCTTC. Residues: CSARKEEQFF. The chain is built from TRBV20-1 and TRBJ2-1; D is undetermined. This CDR3 has 10 amino acids. Trimming pared 6 bases from V and 10 bases from J, leaving 10 bases between. Germline loops: CDR1 DFQATT, CDR2 SNEGSKA (reference sequence).